This paragraph reports one T cell receptor (beta chain). Its antigen remains unidentified. The sample holds no much larger clone one base away, and base qualities are not on file. This sample was taken from a study of T cells in localized non-small cell lung cancer (dated by TCRdb to the early 2020s). Context from the whole study: Comparing tumors with uninvolved tumor-adjacent lungs, the study looked at the T cell repertoires of around 250 patients with early-stage NSCLC. The cohort comprised 236 treatment-naïve NSCLC patients with resected, localized lung tumors. NSCLC patients had a mean age of roughly 66 years, and approximately 140 were male and 107 female.

TCR beta CDR3 regions were sequenced from DNA using the immunoSEQ Assay. As for how the authors treated the data: To compute T cell density, TCR beta template counts were normalized to usable DNA, which was estimated by amplifying housekeeping genes. Richness was estimated with the preseqR package, extrapolating to 400,000 templates for PBMC samples and 120,000 templates for tissue samples. Clonality was defined as one minus Pielou's evenness. Tissue-enriched TCRs were identified by differential abundance testing using productive amino-acid clonotypes, minimum total count 5 and alpha 0.1. The Jaccard Index and the Morisita Overlap Index were used to measure repertoire overlap between compartments. GLIPH grouped TCR beta CDR3s together with public tetramer-defined viral CDR3s, and a viral motif had to include at least three viral sequences and also show V-gene enrichment. This is the immuneACCESS table as TCRdb keeps it, with only in-frame sequences that have V and J called. A part of the clones is gone; compared with another copy, unresolved V genes explain less than half, and the rest is unexplained. V, J and clone size are those of that table, while D and trimming were read from the DNA. In this sample the table shows tens of thousands of clones, approximately 80% of which occur a single time. The ten largest clones represent roughly 7.5% of the sample.

At diagnosis, peripheral blood, uninvolved tumor-adjacent lung and tumor were collected and were preserved as a mix of fresh-frozen and FFPE material. For TCR repertoire profiling, the blood samples were analyzed as peripheral blood mononuclear cells. V sheds 0 bases and J sheds 7 bases, leaving 10 bases between their ends. The germline V gene yields MGHRA for CDR1 and YSYEKL for CDR2. The CDR3 starts with the cysteine, ends with the phenylalanine, and has 13 residues. The read is trimmed to its CDR3 DNA, 39 bases read in frame from base 1. The study at large found these results: Higher blood T cell density associated with longer overall survival, while higher adjacent-lung clonality associated with shorter survival. Because the study design was exploratory, TCR variables were selected using unadjusted p-values without false-discovery rate correction. A median of approximately 57 of the top 100 tumor clones were detected in paired uninvolved adjacent lung, and 28 of these tumor clones were also found among the top 100 clones of the paired uninvolved adjacent lung. Uninvolved tumor-adjacent lung showed the highest T cell clonality, higher than tumor, which suggests more focused antigenic responses in the uninvolved tumor-adjacent lung. Because multi-region sequencing of the tumors was not done, intratumor heterogeneity could not be ruled out.

The V gene is TRBV4-1 and the J gene is TRBJ2-7; TRBD1 is perhaps the D gene, given 5 matching bases. This sequence was found in a man aged 40-75 years with stage II lung adenocarcinoma. This specimen was PBMCs, taken before any cancer treatment. The CDR3 region reads CASSQDRGAEQYF. The nucleotide sequence reads TGCGCCAGCAGCCAAGATCGTGGGGCGGAGCAGTACTTC.